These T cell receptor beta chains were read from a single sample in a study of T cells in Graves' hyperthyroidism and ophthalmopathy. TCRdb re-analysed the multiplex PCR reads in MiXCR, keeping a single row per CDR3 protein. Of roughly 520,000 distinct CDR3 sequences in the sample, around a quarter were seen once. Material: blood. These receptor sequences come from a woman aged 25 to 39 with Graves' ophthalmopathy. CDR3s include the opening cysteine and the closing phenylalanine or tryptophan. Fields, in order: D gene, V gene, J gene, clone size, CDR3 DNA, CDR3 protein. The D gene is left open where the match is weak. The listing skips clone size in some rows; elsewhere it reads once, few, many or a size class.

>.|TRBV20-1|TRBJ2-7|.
TGCAGTGCGCAAGGGAGCGTCTACGAGCAGTACTTC
CSAQGSVYEQYF
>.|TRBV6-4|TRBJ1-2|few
TGTGCCAGCATCGCCTCGCGGGGGACTGACTATGGCTACACCTTC
CASIASRGTDYGYTF
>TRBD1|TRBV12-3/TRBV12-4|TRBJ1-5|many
TGTGCCAGCAGTCTACAGGGGGTTAGCAATCAGCCCCAGCATTTT
CASSLQGVSNQPQHF
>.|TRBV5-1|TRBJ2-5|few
TGCGCCAGCACGACAGGTCAGGGGGAGACCCAGTACTTC
CASTTGQGETQYF
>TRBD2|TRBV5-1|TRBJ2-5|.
TGCGCCAGCAGCCAGCAAGCGGGAGGGCCTCAAGAGACCCAGTACTTC
CASSQQAGGPQETQYF
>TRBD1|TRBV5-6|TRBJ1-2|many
TGTGCCAGCAGCCCGGGGACAGGAGGTTATAACTATGGCTACACCTTC
CASSPGTGGYNYGYTF
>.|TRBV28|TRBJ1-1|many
TGTGCCAGCAACCAGGGGTACACTGAAGCTTTCTTT
CASNQGYTEAFF
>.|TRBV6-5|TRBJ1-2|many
TGTGCCAGCAGTTACAATCGGGGATCCTATGGCTACACCTTC
CASSYNRGSYGYTF
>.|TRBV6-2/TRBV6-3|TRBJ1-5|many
TGTGCCAGCAGTTATCGAATGGATCAGCCCCAGCATTTT
CASSYRMDQPQHF
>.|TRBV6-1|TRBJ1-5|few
TGTGCCAGCAGTGAACGGACACAGAGGCATCAGCCCCAGCATTTT
CASSERTQRHQPQHF
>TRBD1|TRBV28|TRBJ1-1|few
TGTGCCAGCAGTTTAAATAGGAGAGTGGCAGGGGGCGGAACTGAAGCTTTCTTT
CASSLNRRVAGGGTEAFF
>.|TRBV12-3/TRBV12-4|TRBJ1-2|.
TGTGCCAGCAGGCTTTCGGGGGCCTATGGCTACACCTTC
CASRLSGAYGYTF
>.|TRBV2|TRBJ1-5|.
TGTGCCAGCAGAGCGGATCTCGCGGGCAATCAGCCCCAGCATTTT
CASRADLAGNQPQHF
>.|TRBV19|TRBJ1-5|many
TGTGCCAGTAGTATCGGCAGGCGTGAAGATAGCTATCAGCCCCAGCATTTT
CASSIGRREDSYQPQHF
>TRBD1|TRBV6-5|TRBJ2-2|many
TGTGCCAGCAGTTCGGGACAGTTCTTGAACACCGGGGAGCTGTTTTTT
CASSSGQFLNTGELFF
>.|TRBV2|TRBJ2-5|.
TGTGCCAGCAGTGTAGGGACCCAGTACTTC
CASSVGTQYF
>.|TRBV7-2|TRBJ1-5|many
TGTGCCAGCAGCTCTTGGGATAGCAATCAGCCCCAGCATTTT
CASSSWDSNQPQHF
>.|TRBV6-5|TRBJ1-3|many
TGTGCCAGCAGTTACTCACTGTCCTCTGGAAACACCATATATTTT
CASSYSLSSGNTIYF
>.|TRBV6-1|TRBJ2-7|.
TGTGCCAGCCTGGGCCCCCCTGGCCCTCTCTACGAGCAGTACTTC
CASLGPPGPLYEQYF
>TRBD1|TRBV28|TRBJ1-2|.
TGTGCCAGCAGCCACAGGGACAGGGAGGCTGGCTACACCTTC
CASSHRDREAGYTF
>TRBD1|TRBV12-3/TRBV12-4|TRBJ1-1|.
TGTGCCAGCAGTGGGGACAGGGGGCCTGAAGCTTTCTTT
CASSGDRGPEAFF
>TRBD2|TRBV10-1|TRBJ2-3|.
TGCGCCAGCAGTGAGTCGAAAGCGGGGGGGCCAGATACGCAGTATTTT
CASSESKAGGPDTQYF
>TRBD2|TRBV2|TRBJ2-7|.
TGTGCCAGCAAACCTGGGGAGGCTAGCGGGGGGCACTACGAGCAGTACTTC
CASKPGEASGGHYEQYF
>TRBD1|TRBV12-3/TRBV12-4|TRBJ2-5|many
TGTGCCAGCAGAGGACAGGCGTCTCAAGAGACCCAGTACTTC
CASRGQASQETQYF
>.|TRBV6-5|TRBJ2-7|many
TGTGCCAGCAGCCTGGGGGCGTACTACGAGCAGTACTTC
CASSLGAYYEQYF
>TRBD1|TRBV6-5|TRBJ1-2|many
TGTGCCAGCAGTTACTTAGACAGGGGGAACTATGGCTACACCTTC
CASSYLDRGNYGYTF
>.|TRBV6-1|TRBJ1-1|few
TGTGCCAGCAGTGAGGGGAGACTTGAAGCTTTCTTT
CASSEGRLEAFF
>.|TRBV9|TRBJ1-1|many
TGTGCCAGCAGCCCACTTTGGAGGGGCTCTGAAGCTTTCTTT
CASSPLWRGSEAFF
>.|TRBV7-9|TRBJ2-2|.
TGTGCCAGCAGCCCATCTTACGTTTCCGGGGAGCTGTTTTTT
CASSPSYVSGELFF
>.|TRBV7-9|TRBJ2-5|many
TGTGCCAGCAGCTTAGTTCTTGGGTCAGACGTCGAGACCCAGTACTTC
CASSLVLGSDVETQYF
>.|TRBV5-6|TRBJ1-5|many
TGTGCCAGCAGCTTGGAAGGGGGAAGGAACAATCAGCCCCAGCATTTT
CASSLEGGRNNQPQHF
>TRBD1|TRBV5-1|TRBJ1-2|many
TGCGCCAGCAGCTTTACAGGGGCCAACTATGGCTACACCTTC
CASSFTGANYGYTF
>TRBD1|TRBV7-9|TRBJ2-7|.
TGTGCCAGCAGCTTAGGACAGGGCCTACACAACGAGCAGTACTTC
CASSLGQGLHNEQYF
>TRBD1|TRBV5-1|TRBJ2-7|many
TGCGCCAGCAGCTTTCGTGGACAGGGATCCTACGAGCAGTACTTC
CASSFRGQGSYEQYF
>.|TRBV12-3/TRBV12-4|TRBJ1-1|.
TGTGCCAGCAGAGGGACCCCGGGGGAGATCGAGAACACTGAAGCTTTCTTT
CASRGTPGEIENTEAFF
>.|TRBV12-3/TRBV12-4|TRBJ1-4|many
TGTGCCAGCAGTTCCTTACGGGGGGGTAATGAAAAACTGTTTTTT
CASSSLRGGNEKLFF
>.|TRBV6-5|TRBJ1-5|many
TGTGCCAGCAGTTACTCCACCCATCAGCCCCAGCATTTT
CASSYSTHQPQHF
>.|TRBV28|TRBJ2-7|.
TGTGCCAGCAGTGTCACGGGACGGGTCTCCTACGAGCAGTACTTC
CASSVTGRVSYEQYF
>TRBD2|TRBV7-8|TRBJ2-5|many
TGTGCCAGCAGCCCGGCCGGGACTAGGAGAGAGACCCAGTACTTC
CASSPAGTRRETQYF
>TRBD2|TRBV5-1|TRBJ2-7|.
TGCGCCAGCGCGAGACTAGCGGCTAATCACTACGAGCAGTACTTC
CASARLAANHYEQYF
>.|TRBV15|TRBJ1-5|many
TGTGCCACCAGCAGAGATCTTACCGGGCCCCAGCATTTT
CATSRDLTGPQHF
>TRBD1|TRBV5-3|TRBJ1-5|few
TGTGCCAGCAACAGGGGCCAGAATCAGCCCCAGCATTTT
CASNRGQNQPQHF
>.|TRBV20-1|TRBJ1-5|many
TGCAGTGCTAGTGACGAGAATTATAGCAATCAGCCCCAGCATTTT
CSASDENYSNQPQHF
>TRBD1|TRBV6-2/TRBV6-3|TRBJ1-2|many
TGTGCCAGCAGAGGAGAAGGGACAGGGAATCAAGGCTACACCTTC
CASRGEGTGNQGYTF
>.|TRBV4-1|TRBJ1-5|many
TGCGCCAGCAGCCAAGTAGGGGCGGGGCAGCCCCAGCATTTT
CASSQVGAGQPQHF
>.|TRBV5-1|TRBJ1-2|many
TGCGCCAGCAGCTCACAGGGCGATGGCTACACCTTC
CASSSQGDGYTF
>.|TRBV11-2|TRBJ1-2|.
TGTGCCAGCAGTCAAACCTGGGGCCGGGGAAATGGCTACACCTTC
CASSQTWGRGNGYTF
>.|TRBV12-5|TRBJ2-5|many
TGTGCTAGTGGCCGGGGGACGGGGGTCCAAGAGACCCAGTACTTC
CASGRGTGVQETQYF
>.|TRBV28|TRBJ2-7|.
TGTGCCAGCAGTCTAGAGGAATACAGGGTCTCGAACGAGCAGTACTTC
CASSLEEYRVSNEQYF
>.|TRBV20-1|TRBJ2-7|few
TGCAGTGCTAGAGATCACCAGGGGTACTACGAGCAGTACTTC
CSARDHQGYYEQYF
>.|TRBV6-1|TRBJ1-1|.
TGTGCCAGCAGTGATGAGGGGGGCACTGAAGCTTTCTTT
CASSDEGGTEAFF
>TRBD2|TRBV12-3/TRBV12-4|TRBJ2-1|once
TGTGCCAGCAGTTTAGGGCTAGCGGGGCACAATGAGCAGTTCTTC
CASSLGLAGHNEQFF
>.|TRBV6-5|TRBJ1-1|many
TGTGCCAGCAGAAGCTGGGACACTGAAGCTTTCTTT
CASRSWDTEAFF
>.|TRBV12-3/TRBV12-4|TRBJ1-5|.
TGTGCCAGCAGCCCCGGCGGCCACCCCCCGCATTTT
CASSPGGHPPHF
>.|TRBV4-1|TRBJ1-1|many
TGCGCCAGCAGCCAAGACGCTGGGGATGGCACTGAAGCTTTCTTT
CASSQDAGDGTEAFF
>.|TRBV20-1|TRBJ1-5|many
TGCAGTGCCCCGAGGGGGGCAGCTCCCGATCAGCCCCAGCATTTT
CSAPRGAAPDQPQHF
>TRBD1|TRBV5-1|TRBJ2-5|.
TGCGCCAGCAGCTTGCCAACCGGGACAGACACGGAGACCCAGTACTTC
CASSLPTGTDTETQYF
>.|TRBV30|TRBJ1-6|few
TGTGCCTGGAGTGTAGTGGGGGGACGGCGTTCACCCCTCCACTTT
CAWSVVGGRRSPLHF
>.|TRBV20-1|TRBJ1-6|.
TGCAGTGCTAGAGAGGCTATGGCCCTCCACTTT
CSAREAMALHF